This T cell receptor beta chain was sequenced for a study of T-cell reconstitution after alpha-beta-depleted transplantation in children. Study results and caveats: Surviving recipient T cells and intrathymic progenitors accounted for some patients' high TCRbeta diversity at day 60. Among T cells one year after transplant, newly produced cells accounted for most counts and diversity. After transplant, at about two months, alpha-beta T cells were reportedly derived from several hundred expanded graft clones.

Trimming pared 5 bases from V and 5 bases from J, leaving 13 bases between. The CDR3 is 13 residues long. In germline, CDR1 is SGHRS, CDR2 YFSETQ. Researchers prepared the TCRbeta library using unique molecular identifiers, the study reports. MiXCR, applied by TCRdb to the PCR reads, yields one record per CDR3 protein. The data hold about 600,000 distinct CDR3 sequences, with under 30% observed a single time. About this clonotype itself: What it recognizes is unknown.

The V gene is TRBV5-1, the J gene TRBJ2-5; D may be TRBD1 (6 bases). This receptor was identified in a boy under two years old who had a stem cell transplant for acute myeloid leukemia, so the T cells may come from the graft donor. The sequences come from PBMCs, mostly from graft donor cells, collected 360 days after TCRalphabeta/CD19-depleted stem cell transplant. CDR3 DNA: TGCGCCAGCAGAGGCAGGGGCCACGAGACCCAGTACTTC. Translation gives CASRGRGHETQYF.